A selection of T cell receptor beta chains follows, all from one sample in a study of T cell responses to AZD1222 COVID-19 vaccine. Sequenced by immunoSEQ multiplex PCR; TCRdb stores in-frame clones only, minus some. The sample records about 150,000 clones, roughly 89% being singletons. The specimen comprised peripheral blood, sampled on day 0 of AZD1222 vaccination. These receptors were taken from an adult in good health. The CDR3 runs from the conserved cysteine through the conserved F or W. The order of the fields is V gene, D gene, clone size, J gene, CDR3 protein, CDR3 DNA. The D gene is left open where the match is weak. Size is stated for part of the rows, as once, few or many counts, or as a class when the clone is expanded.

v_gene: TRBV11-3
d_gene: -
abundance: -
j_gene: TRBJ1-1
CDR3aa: CASSFQGNTEAFF
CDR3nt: TGTGCCAGCAGCTTCCAGGGGAACACTGAAGCTTTCTTT

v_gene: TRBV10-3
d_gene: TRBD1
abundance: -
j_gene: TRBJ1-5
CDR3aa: CAISSGGGQPQHF
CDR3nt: TGTGCCATCAGTTCAGGGGGCGGGCAGCCCCAGCATTTT

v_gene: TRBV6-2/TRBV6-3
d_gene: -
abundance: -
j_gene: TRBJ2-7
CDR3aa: CASSYSPTGSYEQYF
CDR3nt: TGTGCCAGCAGTTACTCCCCAACAGGGTCCTACGAGCAGTACTTC

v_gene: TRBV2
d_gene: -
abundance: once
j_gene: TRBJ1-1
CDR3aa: CASSDKMGNTEAFF
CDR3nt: TGTGCCAGCAGTGATAAGATGGGGAACACTGAAGCTTTCTTT

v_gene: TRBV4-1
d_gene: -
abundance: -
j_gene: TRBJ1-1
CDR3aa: CASRTQGYTEAFF
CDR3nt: TGCGCCAGTAGGACCCAGGGATACACTGAAGCTTTCTTT

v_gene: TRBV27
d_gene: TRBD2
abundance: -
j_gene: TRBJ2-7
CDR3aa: CASSLIGLVGEQYF
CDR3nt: TGTGCCAGCAGTTTAATCGGACTAGTGGGCGAGCAGTACTTC

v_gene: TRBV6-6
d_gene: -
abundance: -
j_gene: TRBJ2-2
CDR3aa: CASSPSGLLRTGELFF
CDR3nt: TGTGCCAGCAGCCCTTCAGGGCTACTCCGCACCGGGGAGCTGTTTTTT

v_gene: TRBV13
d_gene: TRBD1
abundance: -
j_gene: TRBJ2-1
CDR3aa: CASSPPRDRVSNEQFF
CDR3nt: TGTGCCAGCAGCCCTCCCCGGGACAGGGTATCCAATGAGCAGTTCTTC

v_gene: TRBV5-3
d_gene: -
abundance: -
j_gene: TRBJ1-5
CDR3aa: CARSFHLSRAIQPQHF
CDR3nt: TGTGCCAGAAGCTTTCACTTATCCAGGGCCATTCAGCCCCAGCATTTT

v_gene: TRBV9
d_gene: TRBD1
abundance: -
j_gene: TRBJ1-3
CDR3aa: CASSPSPGTVSGNTIYF
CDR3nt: TGTGCCAGCAGCCCATCCCCCGGGACAGTCTCTGGAAACACCATATATTTT

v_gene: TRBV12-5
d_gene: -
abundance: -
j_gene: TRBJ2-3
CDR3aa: CASGSHGGFTDTQYF
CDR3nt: TGTGCTAGTGGTTCACACGGGGGATTCACAGATACGCAGTATTTT

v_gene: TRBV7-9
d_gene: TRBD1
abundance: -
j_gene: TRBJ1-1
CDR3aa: CASSSLLTGEGTEAFF
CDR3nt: TGTGCCAGCAGCTCACTCTTGACAGGGGAAGGCACTGAAGCTTTCTTT

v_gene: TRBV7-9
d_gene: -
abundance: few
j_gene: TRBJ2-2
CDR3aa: CASSFSGNTGELFF
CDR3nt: TGTGCCAGCAGCTTCTCAGGGAACACCGGGGAGCTGTTTTTT

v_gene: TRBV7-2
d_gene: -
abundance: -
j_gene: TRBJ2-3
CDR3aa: CASRMGAGGSTDTQYF
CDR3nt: TGTGCCAGCCGAATGGGGGCGGGTGGGAGCACAGATACGCAGTATTTT

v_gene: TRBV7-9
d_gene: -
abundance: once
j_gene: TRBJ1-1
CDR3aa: CASSLRESDTEAFF
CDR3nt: TGTGCCAGCAGCTTGAGAGAGAGTGACACTGAAGCTTTCTTT

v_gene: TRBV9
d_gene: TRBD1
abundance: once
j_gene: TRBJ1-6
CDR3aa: CASSPGGDPPLHF
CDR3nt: TGTGCCAGCAGCCCAGGGGGCGACCCACCCCTCCACTTT

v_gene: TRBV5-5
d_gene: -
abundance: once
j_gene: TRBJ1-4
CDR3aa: CASGKTQRNEKLFF
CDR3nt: TGTGCCAGCGGGAAGACACAACGTAATGAAAAACTGTTTTTT

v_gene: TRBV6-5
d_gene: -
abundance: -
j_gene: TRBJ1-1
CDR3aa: CASSKSGVEAFF
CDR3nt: TGTGCCAGCAGTAAATCAGGGGTTGAAGCTTTCTTT

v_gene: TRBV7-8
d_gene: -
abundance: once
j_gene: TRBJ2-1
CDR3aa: CASSLAQFRTARYLQFF
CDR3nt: TGTGCCAGCAGCTTAGCGCAATTTAGGACAGCGAGATACTTGCAGTTCTTC

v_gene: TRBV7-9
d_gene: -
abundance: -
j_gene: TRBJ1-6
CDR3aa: CASSFGNGLNSPLHF
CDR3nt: TGTGCCAGCAGCTTCGGCAACGGACTTAATTCACCCCTCCACTTT

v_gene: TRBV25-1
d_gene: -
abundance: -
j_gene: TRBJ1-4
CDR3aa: CASSDSTGTPEGEKLFF
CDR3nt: TGTGCCAGCAGTGACTCGACCGGTACACCGGAGGGTGAAAAACTGTTTTTT

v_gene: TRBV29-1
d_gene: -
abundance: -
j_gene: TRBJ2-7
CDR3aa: CSVGGTYEQYF
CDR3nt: TGCAGCGTAGGCGGGACCTACGAGCAGTACTTC